This paragraph covers one T cell receptor beta chain sequence. The germline V gene encodes CDR1 SEHNR and CDR2 FQNEAQ (reference sequence). This CDR3 spans 15 amino acids. J was trimmed by 2 bases and V by 1 base; bases with no gene match: 2. The table came from immunoSEQ multiplex PCR; TCRdb's copy has only in-frame clones and leaves some out. This table has approximately 62,000 clones, about 91% appearing once. The record originates from a study of OX40 agonist ivuxolimab in advanced cancers. The receptor was derived from an adult with an advanced solid tumor such as melanoma, head and neck, liver or kidney cancer. The sample in question was CD4+ or CD8+ T cells sorted from blood, obtained in a trial of the OX40 agonist ivuxolimab. The rearrangement joins TRBV7-9 to TRBJ2-7; 10 bases map to TRBD1. CDR3 sequence (DNA): TGTGCCAGCAGCTTAGGGGGACAGGGGACCTACGAGCAGTACTTC. Translating gives CASSLGGQGTYEQYF.